Listed below are T cell receptor beta chains from one sample, sequenced in a study of blood T cell repertoires in COVID-19. Produced via immunoSEQ multiplex PCR; TCRdb's table is partial and in-frame only. The repertoire holds about 220,000 clones, with 82% as singletons. Material: peripheral blood. All receptors come from an older woman with COVID-19, enrolled during active disease. The CDR3 runs from the conserved cysteine through the conserved F or W. Fields, in order: CDR3 length, J gene, V gene, clone size, D gene, CDR3 DNA, CDR3 protein. The D gene is left open where the match is weak. Expanded clones get a size class; other rows say once, few or many, or leave the size out.

length: 14
J: TRBJ1-1
V: TRBV9
size: .
D: .
DNA: TGTGCCAGCTTACAATCAGGGGCTAAGGTTAAAGCTTTCTTT
CDR3: CASLQSGAKVKAFF

length: 15
J: TRBJ1-3
V: TRBV7-9
size: .
D: .
DNA: TGTGCCAGCAGCTTAACCCTGTCGGGTGGAAACACCATATATTTT
CDR3: CASSLTLSGGNTIYF

length: 14
J: TRBJ1-5
V: TRBV6-5
size: .
D: .
DNA: TGTGCCAGCAGTTACACAGGTGTTTATCAGCCCCAGCATTTT
CDR3: CASSYTGVYQPQHF

length: 14
J: TRBJ2-1
V: TRBV6-4
size: .
D: .
DNA: TGTGCCAGCAGTGTACAGGGTAATTGGGATGAGCAGTTCTTC
CDR3: CASSVQGNWDEQFF

length: 15
J: TRBJ1-1
V: TRBV2
size: .
D: TRBD1
DNA: TGTGCCAGCAGGGGTACAGGGGTTGGAAGCACTGAAGCTTTCTTT
CDR3: CASRGTGVGSTEAFF

length: 11
J: TRBJ1-1
V: TRBV24-1
size: .
D: TRBD1
DNA: TGTGCCACCTCGACAGGGACTGAAGCTTTCTTT
CDR3: CATSTGTEAFF

length: 14
J: TRBJ1-2
V: TRBV28
size: .
D: TRBD1
DNA: TGTGCCAGCAGTGGGACAGACTCTAACTATGGCTACACCTTC
CDR3: CASSGTDSNYGYTF

length: 15
J: TRBJ2-4
V: TRBV7-2
size: .
D: .
DNA: TGTGCCAGCAGCCGGGGGTGGGATCCTGGTGGCATTCAGTACTTC
CDR3: CASSRGWDPGGIQYF

length: 15
J: TRBJ2-1
V: TRBV27
size: .
D: .
DNA: TGTGCCAGCAGGCAATCTTTGTTGCGGAACAATGAGCAGTTCTTC
CDR3: CASRQSLLRNNEQFF

length: 16
J: TRBJ2-3
V: TRBV19
size: .
D: TRBD2
DNA: TGTGCCAGTATGCGCCTGACTAGCGGGAACTCAGATACGCAGTATTTT
CDR3: CASMRLTSGNSDTQYF

length: 12
J: TRBJ1-2
V: TRBV7-9
size: .
D: TRBD1
DNA: TGTGCCAGCAGCAATAGTGACAGGGCAGGCACCTTC
CDR3: CASSNSDRAGTF

length: 15
J: TRBJ1-2
V: TRBV7-2
size: .
D: TRBD1
DNA: TGTGCCAGCAGCTTAGGGACAGGGACTTTCTATGGCTACACCTTC
CDR3: CASSLGTGTFYGYTF

length: 14
J: TRBJ1-1
V: TRBV11-2
size: .
D: .
DNA: TGTGCCAGCAGCCCGAGGCCTTTGAACACTGAAGCTTTCTTT
CDR3: CASSPRPLNTEAFF

length: 14
J: TRBJ1-1
V: TRBV27
size: .
D: .
DNA: TGTGCCAGCAATGCGTGGGGCGGGGCAGATGAAGCTTTCTTT
CDR3: CASNAWGGADEAFF

length: 13
J: TRBJ1-2
V: TRBV29-1
size: .
D: .
DNA: TGCAGCGTTGGCCTTATAAGGGGCTATGGCTACACCTTC
CDR3: CSVGLIRGYGYTF

length: 16
J: TRBJ1-5
V: TRBV7-9
size: few
D: .
DNA: TGTGCCAGCAGCTCTGGAGTCAGGGGCAGCAATCAGCCCCAGCATTTT
CDR3: CASSSGVRGSNQPQHF

length: 15
J: TRBJ2-2
V: TRBV9
size: many
D: TRBD2
DNA: TGTGCCAGCAGCGTATACGGGACTAGAACCGGGGAGCTGTTTTTT
CDR3: CASSVYGTRTGELFF

length: 16
J: TRBJ2-2
V: TRBV5-1
size: .
D: TRBD1
DNA: TGCGCCAGCAGCCACGGGGGACAGGGAAACACCGGGGAGCTGTTTTTT
CDR3: CASSHGGQGNTGELFF

length: 15
J: TRBJ2-2
V: TRBV12-5
size: .
D: TRBD2
DNA: TGTGCTAGTGCCCTAAACGGGGGGGTATTCGGGGAGCTGTTTTTT
CDR3: CASALNGGVFGELFF

length: 15
J: TRBJ1-4
V: TRBV28
size: .
D: .
DNA: TGTGCCAGCAGTTCCCAGGGTATCGGTAATGAAAAACTGTTTTTT
CDR3: CASSSQGIGNEKLFF

length: 16
J: TRBJ2-7
V: TRBV5-1
size: .
D: .
DNA: TGCGCCAGCAGCTTGGACGGTGCGAAACCTGCCTACGAGCAGTACTTC
CDR3: CASSLDGAKPAYEQYF

length: 15
J: TRBJ2-1
V: TRBV18
size: .
D: .
DNA: TGTGCCAGCTCCCGCGGGACCGCGTTGGAGGATGAGCAGTTCTTC
CDR3: CASSRGTALEDEQFF

length: 12
J: TRBJ1-2
V: TRBV28
size: .
D: TRBD1
DNA: TGTGCCACTTTACAGGGGCAAGGAGGCTACACCTTC
CDR3: CATLQGQGGYTF

length: 16
J: TRBJ1-1
V: TRBV7-2
size: .
D: TRBD1
DNA: TGTGCCAGCAGCCAGAGGGCCGGGACAGGGGGCGGAGAAGCTTTCTTT
CDR3: CASSQRAGTGGGEAFF

length: 16
J: TRBJ2-2
V: TRBV5-1
size: .
D: .
DNA: TGCGCCAGCAGCTCTCCCTCGGGAGTAGGCACCGGGGAGCTGTTTTTT
CDR3: CASSSPSGVGTGELFF

length: 13
J: TRBJ1-2
V: TRBV5-6
size: once
D: .
DNA: TGTGCCAGCAGCTTGGGACAGATCTATGGCTACACCTTC
CDR3: CASSLGQIYGYTF

length: 15
J: TRBJ1-6
V: TRBV28
size: .
D: .
DNA: TGTGCCAGCAGTTTAAATCGGAGGGGAAATTCACCCCTCCACTTT
CDR3: CASSLNRRGNSPLHF

length: 15
J: TRBJ2-1
V: TRBV7-2
size: .
D: TRBD1
DNA: TGTGCCAGCAGCTTCGATGCGACAGGGAACAATGAGCAGTTCTTC
CDR3: CASSFDATGNNEQFF

length: 21
J: TRBJ1-5
V: TRBV10-1
size: .
D: TRBD1
DNA: TGCGCCAGCAGTGAAGAGTTTGTATCGGATGACAGGGATCGCAGCAATCAGCCCCAGCATTTT
CDR3: CASSEEFVSDDRDRSNQPQHF

length: 20
J: TRBJ1-3
V: TRBV19
size: .
D: TRBD1
DNA: TGTGCCAGTAGTACGTCCGGTCCCGGGACAGGGCTGGGATCTGGAAACACCATATATTTT
CDR3: CASSTSGPGTGLGSGNTIYF

length: 15
J: TRBJ1-1
V: TRBV18
size: .
D: .
DNA: TGTGCCAGCTCACCGCCTAACACCGGGGGGGCTGAAGCTTTCTTT
CDR3: CASSPPNTGGAEAFF

length: 14
J: TRBJ2-3
V: TRBV18
size: few
D: TRBD1
DNA: TGTGCCAGCTCCTGGGACAGTAGCACAGATACGCAGTATTTT
CDR3: CASSWDSSTDTQYF

length: 14
J: TRBJ1-5
V: TRBV19
size: .
D: TRBD1
DNA: TGTGCCAGTAGTAAGGGACAGGGGAATCAGCCCCAGCATTTT
CDR3: CASSKGQGNQPQHF

length: 14
J: TRBJ2-5
V: TRBV7-9
size: .
D: TRBD1
DNA: TGTGCCAGCAGCTACGGGACAGATAAAGAGACCCAGTACTTC
CDR3: CASSYGTDKETQYF

length: 16
J: TRBJ2-7
V: TRBV28
size: .
D: TRBD1
DNA: TGTGCCAGCAGTTTAAGGCCAACCGGGACAGGGGGGGAGCAGTACTTC
CDR3: CASSLRPTGTGGEQYF

length: 15
J: TRBJ1-5
V: TRBV18
size: once
D: .
DNA: TGTGCCAGCTCACCAGCAGGGGTAGTTGGTCAGCCCCAGCATTTT
CDR3: CASSPAGVVGQPQHF

length: 14
J: TRBJ2-3
V: TRBV5-5
size: .
D: TRBD2
DNA: TGTGCCAGCAGCTTTAGCGGGTCCACAGATACGCAGTATTTT
CDR3: CASSFSGSTDTQYF

length: 15
J: TRBJ1-5
V: TRBV7-9
size: once
D: .
DNA: TGTGCCAGCAGCTCCCAAGAGGCTACCAATCAGCCCCAGCATTTT
CDR3: CASSSQEATNQPQHF

length: 13
J: TRBJ1-1
V: TRBV7-9
size: .
D: .
DNA: TGTGCCAGCAGCCGCGCGGGGTGGCCTGAAGCTTTCTTT
CDR3: CASSRAGWPEAFF

length: 15
J: TRBJ2-5
V: TRBV19
size: .
D: TRBD2
DNA: TGTGCCAGTAGTATAATCCCTAGCGGACAAGAGACCCAGTACTTC
CDR3: CASSIIPSGQETQYF

length: 14
J: TRBJ1-1
V: TRBV18
size: .
D: TRBD1
DNA: TGTGCCAGCTCACCCATTACAGGGGCTACTGAAGCTTTCTTT
CDR3: CASSPITGATEAFF

length: 15
J: TRBJ2-2
V: TRBV11-3
size: .
D: TRBD1
DNA: TGTGCCAGCAGCCTCCAGGGGGCGGGCACCGGGGAGCTGTTTTTT
CDR3: CASSLQGAGTGELFF

length: 14
J: TRBJ2-7
V: TRBV19
size: .
D: TRBD1
DNA: TGTGCCAGTAGTAACACCCGGGACAGCTACGAGCAGTACTTC
CDR3: CASSNTRDSYEQYF

length: 14
J: TRBJ1-1
V: TRBV19
size: few
D: .
DNA: TGTGCCAGTAGTATAGAGCCGGGGGGGTATGAAGCTTTCTTT
CDR3: CASSIEPGGYEAFF

length: 15
J: TRBJ1-5
V: TRBV6-5
size: .
D: .
DNA: TGTGCCAGCAGTTACAGACAAAACGGTGATCAGCCCCAGCATTTT
CDR3: CASSYRQNGDQPQHF

length: 16
J: TRBJ2-3
V: TRBV10-3
size: few
D: TRBD2
DNA: TGTGCCATCAGTGGTACCGGGACTAAAAGCACAGATACGCAGTATTTT
CDR3: CAISGTGTKSTDTQYF

length: 11
J: TRBJ1-2
V: TRBV13
size: .
D: .
DNA: TGTGCCAGCAGCTTAGGACTTGGCTACACCTTC
CDR3: CASSLGLGYTF

length: 17
J: TRBJ2-6
V: TRBV19
size: .
D: TRBD1
DNA: TGTGCCAGTAGTATGGGCAGGGGGCCCTCTGGGGCCAACGTCCTGACTTTC
CDR3: CASSMGRGPSGANVLTF

length: 12
J: TRBJ2-5
V: TRBV18
size: .
D: .
DNA: TGTGCCAGCTCACCAAGGGGGGAGACCCAGTACTTC
CDR3: CASSPRGETQYF